This T cell receptor beta chain was obtained from a study of T cell repertoires in cytomegalovirus infection. Overall study context: Epitope selection comprised recently identified HLA-C-restricted CMV epitopes and well-studied HLA-B-restricted CMV epitopes.

Study findings and constraints: Within the response measured ex vivo, HLA-C-restricted CMV-specific TCR beta clonotypes were dominant.

This clonotype was found a few times. Its matching antigen is unknown. TCRdb re-called the reads with MiXCR, one entry per CDR3 protein. The sample lists 650,000 to 900,000 distinct CDR3 sequences; under 35% were seen once. CDR3 length equals 16 residues. V gave up 0 bases and J gave up 7 bases, with 17 bases separating them. Looked up from germline, CDR1 is MNHNY and CDR2 is SVGAGI (reference sequence). The rearrangement uses TRBV6-6 and TRBJ2-3, with D maybe TRBD2 (5 bases). The sample in question was cultured CD8+ T cells from PBMCs, obtained from culture after CMV antigen stimulation. This receptor was obtained from a human donor in good health (CMV status not recorded). Some clones in this sample may be carry-over from other donors' samples. CDR3 in amino acids: CASSYSEATISNTQYF. The CDR3 DNA follows: TGTGCCAGCAGTTACTCGGAGGCGACCATTTCTAATACGCAGTATTTT.